The 23 T cell receptor beta chains in this list originate from one sample, sequenced in a study of T cell clonotyping in hematopoietic cell transplantation. Sequencing used immunoSEQ multiplex PCR; TCRdb keeps in-frame clones, though not all of them. The sample records 7,000 to 9,000 clones, around nine tenths being singletons. The material was PBMCs, obtained 100 days after allogeneic stem cell transplant. The receptors derive from a male patient between 45 and 60 years old who had an allogeneic stem cell transplant from a related donor, so the T cells may come from the graft donor. Some clones in this sample may be carry-over from other donors' samples.

This clone was seen only a few times. This rearrangement joins TRBV25-1 to TRBJ1-1; perhaps TRBD1 as D (6 bases). Germline lookup yields CDR1 MGHDK and CDR2 SYGVNS. The CDR3 consists of 13 residues. Between the trimmed V and J ends, which lost 6 bases and 5 bases, there was a span of 13 bases. CDR3 nucleotides: TGTGCCAGCAGCACAGGGATGGGGACTGAAGCTTTCTTT. Protein: CASSTGMGTEAFF.

This chain uses TRBV29-1 with TRBJ2-7; 9 bases are shared with TRBD1. The germline V gene encodes CDR1 SQVTM and CDR2 ANQGSEA. V gave up 6 bases and J gave up 0 bases; unmatched junction bases: 9. This CDR3 is built from 15 residues. CDR3 DNA: TGCAGCGTGAAGACTGGGACAGGGAGCTCCTACGAGCAGTACTTC. This codes for CSVKTGTGSSYEQYF.

This CDR3 reads CASSYSGRHQPQHF. CDR3 nucleotide sequence: TGTGCCAGCAGTTATTCCGGGAGGCATCAGCCCCAGCATTTT. The chain employs TRBV6-6 and TRBJ1-5; D gene unclear. Deletions cut 3 bases from V and 5 bases from J, with 11 bases between. This CDR3 region has 14 residues. The germline V gene has CDR1 MNHNY and CDR2 SVGAGI (reference sequence).

J is TRBJ1-1 and V is TRBV7-2; D possibly corresponds to TRBD1 (5 bases). The CDR3 runs to 12 residues. The germline CDR1 and CDR2 sequences are SGHTA and FQGNSA. Trimming shortened V by 5 bases and J by 7 bases, and 11 bases separated the two germline ends. The CDR3 loop is CASSRGRDEAFF. The CDR3 coding sequence is TGTGCCAGCAGCCGGGGACGGGATGAAGCTTTCTTT.

The chain uses TRBV6-4 and TRBJ1-5; D is unresolved. Germline V gene sequence: CDR1 MRHNA, CDR2 SNTAGT. There are 9 residues in the CDR3. Trimming removed 9 bases at V and 9 bases at J, with 6 bases between. The DNA of the CDR3 is TGTGCCAGTTGGGGGCCCCAGCATTTT. Residues: CASWGPQHF.

The J gene is TRBJ1-5, the V gene TRBV6-5; TRBD1 aligns across 7 bases. The CDR3 spans 13 residues. Germline V gene data show CDR1 as MNHEY and CDR2 as SVGAGI. The trim removed 7 bases at V and 3 bases at J, leaving 3 bases unmatched. CDR3 residues: CASMGQPNQPQHF. The CDR3 DNA sequence: TGTGCCAGCATGGGACAGCCCAATCAGCCCCAGCATTTT.

The chain uses TRBV27 and TRBJ2-5; 11 positions agree with TRBD1. Germline V lookup: CDR1 MNHEY, CDR2 SMNVEV (reference sequence). The CDR3 spans 14 residues. V dropped 4 bases and J dropped 6; count of bases not matched to a gene: 4. The CDR3 nucleotides read TGTGCCAGCAGTTCGGGGACAGGGGGAAAGACCCAGTACTTC. Its translation is CASSSGTGGKTQYF.

This clone has only a few counts. The chain recombines TRBV30 with TRBJ1-2; a weak D match, TRBD1 (5 bases). The V gene's germline CDR1 is GTSNPN and CDR2 SVGIG (reference sequence). The CDR3 is 13 residues long. Trimming left V 1 base short and J 3 bases short, with 9 bases between. Here the CDR3 reads CAWSAGLDYGYTF. The CDR3 DNA is TGTGCCTGGAGTGCGGGGCTGGACTATGGCTACACCTTC.

The genes are TRBV7-2 and TRBJ2-5; 7 bases are shared with TRBD2. V trimming: 3 bases; J trimming: 2 bases; junction bases outside the gene matches: 3. The CDR3 length is 14 residues. CDR1 and CDR2 (germline): SGHTA, FQGNSA. The CDR3 loop is CASSFERGQETQYF. The CDR3 nucleotides are TGTGCCAGCAGCTTTGAGCGGGGACAAGAGACCCAGTACTTC.

J is TRBJ2-2 and V is TRBV29-1; no reliable D call. The CDR3 consists of 11 residues. Germline assignment: CDR1 SQVTM and CDR2 ANQGSEA. As DNA, the CDR3 is TGCACAATGGGGTCGGACGGGGAGCTGTTTTTT. Translating it yields CTMGSDGELFF.

The rearrangement joins TRBV13 to TRBJ2-7, with TRBD1 as a possible D gene (6 bases). The CDR3 extends over 14 amino acids. Germline CDR1 PRHDT, CDR2 FYEKMQ (reference sequence). The ends were cut back, 5 bases at V and 0 bases at J, with 11 bases in the middle. The CDR3 region has the DNA TGTGCCAGCAGCCCTGAAGGGGGCTCCTACGAGCAGTACTTC. Translated: CASSPEGGSYEQYF.

The chain uses TRBV9 and TRBJ2-7; TRBD1 agrees at 9 bases. The CDR3 loop spans 12 amino acids. J gave up 1 base and V 7 bases, and 0 bases lay outside the gene matches. Per germline, CDR1 SGDLS and CDR2 YYNGEE. The CDR3 bases are TGTGCCAGCGGACAGGGGTCCTACGAGCAGTACTTC. Translating it yields CASGQGSYEQYF. The full variable domain, its missing parts supplied by reference TRBV9 and TRBJ2-7, is DSGVTQTPKHLITATGQRVTLRCSPRSGDLSVYWYQQSLDQGLQFLIQYYNGEERAKGNILERFSAQQFPDLHSELNLSSLELGDSALYFCASGQGSYEQYFGPGTRLTVT.

The J gene is TRBJ2-7, the V gene TRBV11-3, with D unclear. Trimming cost V 5 bases and J 4 bases, with 15 bases left between them. CDR3 length equals 14 residues. The germline CDR1 and CDR2 sequences are SGHNT and YENEEA. In nucleotides, the CDR3 is TGTGCCAGCAGCCGTTCAGGAATTGGGTACGAGCAGTACTTC. Encoded protein: CASSRSGIGYEQYF.

The chain recombines TRBV5-6 with TRBJ2-5, with D possibly being TRBD2 (5 bases). CDR3 length: 14 amino acids. In germline, CDR1 is SGHDT, CDR2 YYEEEE. V gave up 3 bases and J gave up 5 bases, with 14 bases separating them. DNA of the CDR3: TGTGCCAGCAGCTCCGGTCGGGGTTACGAGACCCAGTACTTC. Its protein is CASSSGRGYETQYF.

CDR3 DNA sequence: TGTGCCAGCAGAAAAGGGTCTTATGGCTACACCTTC. This sequence encodes CASRKGSYGYTF. This chain connects TRBV7-2 to TRBJ1-2; D not certain. This CDR3 contains 12 residues. V lost 6 bases to trimming and J lost 5 bases, with 10 bases between them. Germline V CDR1 and CDR2: SGHTA, FQGNSA.

The chain couples TRBV7-9 to TRBJ2-4; D remains ambiguous. This CDR3 spans 14 amino acids. Trimming shortened V by 0 bases and J by 0 bases, and 3 bases separated the two germline ends. Germline assignment: CDR1 SEHNR and CDR2 FQNEAQ (reference sequence). CDR3 in DNA: TGTGCCAGCAGCTTAGCGGAAGCCAAAAACATTCAGTACTTC. This sequence encodes CASSLAEAKNIQYF.

The chain has TRBV29-1 and TRBJ1-2; the D gene is possibly TRBD1 (6 bases). The CDR3 extends over 13 amino acids. V lost 5 bases and J 2 bases, leaving 12 bases between the germline ends. CDR1 SQVTM and CDR2 ANQGSEA come from the germline V gene. The CDR3 is CSVHRESNYGYTF. As DNA, the CDR3 is TGCAGCGTTCACAGGGAATCGAACTATGGCTACACCTTC.

The chain has TRBV30 and TRBJ1-3; 11 bases agree with TRBD1. J gave up 8 bases and V 4 bases, and 7 bases lay outside the gene matches. This CDR3 is 14 amino acids long. The germline gives CDR1 GTSNPN, CDR2 SVGIG (reference sequence). CDR3 sequence: CAWNSGTGGYTIYF. DNA for the CDR3: TGTGCCTGGAATTCCGGGACAGGGGGGTACACCATATATTTT.

The rearrangement links TRBV30 to TRBJ2-5; 7 bases are shared with TRBD2. J was trimmed by 1 base and V by 1 base; bases with no gene match: 3. Per the germline V gene, CDR1 is GTSNPN and CDR2 is SVGIG (reference sequence). This CDR3 region has 14 residues. The CDR3 region is CAWSGDYSQETQYF. The DNA of the CDR3 is TGTGCCTGGAGTGGGGACTACTCCCAAGAGACCCAGTACTTC.

This chain joins TRBV20-1 and TRBJ1-2; the D gene is possibly TRBD1 (5 bases). CDR1 is DFQATT and CDR2 is SNEGSKA in the germline V gene (reference sequence). The CDR3 totals 11 residues. V was clipped by 5 bases and J by 7 bases, with 11 bases between them. DNA of the CDR3: TGCAGTGCTGGAGGGGAAACTGGCTACACCTTC. Translated, it gives CSAGGETGYTF.

The rearrangement links TRBV30 to TRBJ1-5; 11 nucleotides agree with TRBD1. The CDR3 is 15 amino acids. Germline V CDR1 and CDR2: GTSNPN, SVGIG (reference sequence). V lost 3 bases to trimming and J lost 5 bases; unmatched junction nucleotides: 6. CDR3 nucleotide sequence: TGTGCCTGGAGCGTCCGGACAGGGGGCTATCAGCCCCAGCATTTT. Translation gives CAWSVRTGGYQPQHF. Full variable domain (rest looked up from reference TRBV30 and TRBJ1-5): SQTIHQWPATLVQPVGSPLSLECTVEGTSNPNLYWYRQAAGRGLQLLFYSVGIGQISSEVPQNLSASRPQDRQFILSSKKLLLSDSGFYLCAWSVRTGGYQPQHFGDGTRLSIL.

This clone has just one count. This chain's CDR3 is CAWREGVYEKLFF. CDR3 nucleotides: TGTGCCTGGAGGGAGGGCGTGTATGAAAAACTGTTTTTT. The chain combines TRBV30 with TRBJ1-4; D is unclear. The CDR3 consists of 13 residues. Trimming took off 3 bases at V and 6 bases at J, with 11 bases between the two ends. CDR1 GTSNPN and CDR2 SVGIG come from the germline V gene (reference sequence).

The chain is built from TRBV30 and TRBJ1-6, with TRBD1 identical over 7 bases. Germline CDR1 GTSNPN, CDR2 SVGIG (reference sequence). The CDR3 has 14 residues. With 2 bases clipped from V and 7 bases from J, the junction kept 5 bases outside the gene matches. The CDR3: CAWSPTGFNSPLHF. The CDR3 region has the DNA TGTGCCTGGAGTCCGACAGGGTTCAATTCACCCCTCCACTTT. Together with reference TRBV30 and TRBJ1-6, the CDR3 gives the full variable domain: SQTIHQWPATLVQPVGSPLSLECTVEGTSNPNLYWYRQAAGRGLQLLFYSVGIGQISSEVPQNLSASRPQDRQFILSSKKLLLSDSGFYLCAWSPTGFNSPLHFGNGTRLTVT.